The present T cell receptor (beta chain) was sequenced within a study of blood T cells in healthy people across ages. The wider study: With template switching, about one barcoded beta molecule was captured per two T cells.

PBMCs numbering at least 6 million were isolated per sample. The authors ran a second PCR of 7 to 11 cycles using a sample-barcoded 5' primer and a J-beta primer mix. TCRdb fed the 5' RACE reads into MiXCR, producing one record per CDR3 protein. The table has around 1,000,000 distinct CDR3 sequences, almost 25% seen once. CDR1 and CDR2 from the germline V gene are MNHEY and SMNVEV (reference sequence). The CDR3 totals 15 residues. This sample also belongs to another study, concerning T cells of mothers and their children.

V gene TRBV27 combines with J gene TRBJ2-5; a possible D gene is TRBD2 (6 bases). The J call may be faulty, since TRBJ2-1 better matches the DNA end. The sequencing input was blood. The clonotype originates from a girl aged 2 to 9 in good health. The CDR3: CASSSREYGYNEQFF. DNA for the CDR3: TGTGCCAGCAGTTCACGGGAGTACGGATACAATGAGCAGTTCTTC.